The 18 T cell receptor beta chains given below trace back to one sample, sequenced in a study of breast tumors, draining lymph nodes, adjacent tissues. One entry per CDR3 protein, called by TCRdb with MiXCR from the multiplex PCR reads. The table records fewer than 200,000 distinct CDR3 sequences, 30% to 35% of them present only once. Breast cancer patients provided tissue from their axillary draining lymph nodes. The sample was axillary lymph node tissue. These receptor sequences come from a female donor with breast cancer. Some clones in this sample may be carry-over from other donors' samples.

In the case of this clonotype: The conserved phenylalanine or tryptophan is not found at the CDR3 terminus, so this likely reflects a read error. The CDR3 spells CASSLELGTSSSNEQFL. For the CDR3, the DNA is TGTGCCAGCAGCTTAGAGCTCGGGACTAGCTCTTCGAATGAGCAGTTCCTC. The chain links TRBV7-9 to TRBJ2-1, with 9 bases matching TRBD2. The V segment lost 1 base and the J segment 7 bases; nucleotides outside the gene matches: 11. The CDR3 has 17 amino acids. Germline lookup yields CDR1 SEHNR and CDR2 FQNEAQ (reference sequence).

This clonotype occurred once. The chain joins TRBV9 to TRBJ1-3; D gene uncertain. This CDR3 contains 11 residues. Germline-derived CDR1 and CDR2 are SGDLS and YYNGEE. Trimming took 0 bases from V and 8 from J, leaving 3 bases between them. DNA for the CDR3: TGTGCCAGCAGCGTAGGCCACACCATATATTTT. Its protein is CASSVGHTIYF.

The J gene is TRBJ1-1, the V gene TRBV19; unclear D gene. V lost 5 bases and J lost 3, with 16 bases in between. Per the germline V gene, CDR1 is LNHDA and CDR2 is SQIVND (reference sequence). The CDR3 is 15 residues long. In DNA form, the CDR3 reads TGTGCCAGTAGTTACGGGGTTGAAGGGTACACTGAAGCTTTCTTT. Translation: CASSYGVEGYTEAFF.

This clonotype showed up many times. V and J are TRBV9 and TRBJ2-7; D possibly corresponds to TRBD2 (5 bases). Germline V lookup: CDR1 SGDLS, CDR2 YYNGEE. The germline V and J ends were trimmed by 3 bases and 6 bases, with 16 bases remaining between them. This CDR3 contains 14 residues. The CDR3 nucleotides are TGTGCCAGCAGCGCGGACTTCGCGCAACCCGAGCAGTACTTC. Its translation: CASSADFAQPEQYF.

In its sample, this clonotype was seen many times. This rearrangement joins TRBV4-2 to TRBJ2-3; TRBD2 matches 10 bases. Germline V gives CDR1 LGHNA, CDR2 YNFKEQ. CDR3 size: 15 residues. V lost 0 bases and J lost 8; bases outside the gene matches: 5. This CDR3 reads CASSQDWASGSTQYF. The CDR3, as DNA: TGTGCCAGCAGCCAAGATTGGGCTAGCGGGAGTACGCAGTATTTT.

This clonotype was counted at least ten times. V and J are TRBV20-1 and TRBJ1-2, with 9 bases aligning to TRBD1. The V and J ends lost 6 bases and 8 bases, in that order; junction bases with no gene match: 7. This CDR3 has 12 residues. Germline CDR1 reads DFQATT; CDR2 reads SNEGSKA (reference sequence). CDR3 coding DNA: TGCAGTGCCACACAGGGGGCGGACGGCTACACCTTC. Protein: CSATQGADGYTF.

This clonotype was found many times. The gene calls are TRBV7-3 and TRBJ2-6; a weak D match, TRBD2 (5 bases). The CDR3 is 15 amino acids. The V gene's germline CDR1 is SGHTA and CDR2 FQGTGA. V was trimmed by 5 bases and J by 4 bases, leaving 12 bases between them. CDR3: CASSRSSTGANVLTF. As DNA, the CDR3 is TGTGCCAGCAGCCGATCTAGCACCGGGGCCAACGTCCTGACTTTC. Filled out from reference TRBV7-3 and TRBJ2-6, the complete variable domain reads GAGVSQTPSNKVTEKGKYVELRCDPISGHTALYWYRQSLGQGPEFLIYFQGTGAADDSGLPNDRFFAVRPEGSVSTLKIQRTERGDSAVYLCASSRSSTGANVLTFGAGSRLTVL.

This clonotype was seen a few times. Since a much larger clone is just one base distant, this may be a read error. The J gene is TRBJ2-5, the V gene TRBV4-3, with a weak D call TRBD1 (6 bases). The length of the CDR3 is 15 residues. Germline V gene sequence: CDR1 LGHNA, CDR2 YSLEER. CDR3 in amino acids: CASSQGAGALEAQYF. The CDR3 DNA is TGCGCCAGCAGCCAAGGGGCAGGGGCGTTAGAGGCCCAGTACTTC.

The J gene is TRBJ1-2, the V gene TRBV18, with D possibly being TRBD1 (5 bases). Germline values: CDR1 KGHSH, CDR2 LQKENI. The CDR3 runs 14 residues. V was cut by 3 bases and J by 4 bases, with 12 bases left in between. The CDR3 spells CASSPPGGVYGYTF. For the CDR3, the DNA is TGTGCCAGCTCACCGCCTGGGGGTGTCTATGGCTACACCTTC. Together with reference TRBV18 and TRBJ1-2, the CDR3 gives the full variable domain: NAGVMQNPRHLVRRRGQEARLRCSPMKGHSHVYWYRQLPEEGLKFMVYLQKENIIDESGMPKERFSAEFPKEGPSILRIQQVVRGDSAAYFCASSPPGGVYGYTFGSGTRLTVV.

J is TRBJ2-2 and V is TRBV6-5, with D perhaps TRBD1 (6 bases). Looked up from germline, CDR1 is MNHEY and CDR2 is SVGAGI. This CDR3 has 16 amino acids. V dropped 4 bases and J dropped 6 bases, with 18 bases sitting between them. CDR3 DNA sequence: TGTGCCAGCAGTTTGGGGCTAGTGGGGGCGCCCGGGGAGCTGTTTTTT. The encoded protein is CASSLGLVGAPGELFF.

This clonotype was seen many times. The J gene is TRBJ1-2, the V gene TRBV7-9; tentatively, D is TRBD1 (5 bases). The ends were cut back, 2 bases at V and 8 bases at J, with 18 bases in the middle. The CDR3 has 15 residues. Germline V gene sequence: CDR1 SEHNR, CDR2 FQNEAQ (reference sequence). This CDR3 is CASSLLGTVAWGYTF. As DNA, the CDR3 is TGTGCCAGCAGCTTATTGGGGACTGTTGCCTGGGGCTACACCTTC. The variable domain in full, completed from reference TRBV7-9 and TRBJ1-2, reads DTGVSQNPRHKITKRGQNVTFRCDPISEHNRLYWYRQTLGQGPEFLTYFQNEAQLEKSRLLSDRFSAERPKGSFSTLEIQRTEQGDSAMYLCASSLLGTVAWGYTFGSGTRLTVV.

The gene calls are TRBV7-6 and TRBJ1-1, with D perhaps matching TRBD1 (5 bases). CDR3 length: 16 residues. CDR1 SGHVS and CDR2 FNYEAQ come from the germline V gene. V lost 5 bases, J lost 4 bases, and 20 bases lay in between. The DNA for the CDR3 is TGTGCCAGCAGCGTGTCCGTTGGGGCAAGGGGCACTGAAGCTTTCTTT. As protein: CASSVSVGARGTEAFF.

The V and J genes are TRBV28 and TRBJ2-2, with 9 bases aligning to TRBD1. The CDR3 loop spans 16 amino acids. Germline-derived CDR1 and CDR2 are MDHEN and SYDVKM. V shed 4 bases and J 5 bases; nucleotides not matched to a gene: 8. CDR3 loop: CASSSWTGDRTGELFF. The CDR3, as DNA: TGTGCCAGCAGTTCATGGACAGGGGATCGTACCGGGGAGCTGTTTTTT.

There are many counts of this clonotype. The chain carries TRBV20-1 and TRBJ2-4; D is possibly TRBD2 (5 bases). This CDR3 has 13 residues. Germline CDR1 is DFQATT and CDR2 is SNEGSKA (reference sequence). Trimming removed 0 bases from V and 10 bases from J, with 13 bases in between. This CDR3 reads CSARDAGKAIQYF. The CDR3 nucleotides are TGCAGTGCTAGAGATGCGGGTAAGGCGATTCAGTACTTC.

The chain couples TRBV5-6 to TRBJ1-2; no firm D call. V was clipped by 9 bases and J by 4 bases, with 22 bases between them. There are 15 residues in the CDR3. In germline, CDR1 is SGHDT, CDR2 YYEEEE. The CDR3 spells CATSKVVGISYGYTF. CDR3 DNA sequence: TGTGCCACCTCGAAAGTTGTGGGTATTAGCTATGGCTACACCTTC.

The chain is built from TRBV20-1 and TRBJ1-6; a weak D match, TRBD1 (6 bases). The CDR3 loop spans 14 amino acids. Germline V gene data show CDR1 as DFQATT and CDR2 as SNEGSKA (reference sequence). V was trimmed by 4 bases and J by 5 bases, leaving 12 bases between them. The CDR3: CSATSGVHNSPLHF. The CDR3 nucleotides read TGCAGTGCTACTTCAGGGGTCCATAATTCACCCCTCCACTTT.

The sample holds many counts of this clonotype. The V call is TRBV15, the J call TRBJ2-7; 15 positions match TRBD2. Looked up from germline, CDR1 is LNHNV and CDR2 is YYDKDF (reference sequence). This CDR3 has 17 amino acids. With V trimmed by 4 bases and J by 7 bases, 11 bases remained unmatched. This CDR3 reads CATSIGTSGGPRGEQYF. The CDR3 region has the DNA TGTGCCACCAGCATTGGGACTAGCGGGGGGCCTCGTGGTGAGCAGTACTTC.

V gene TRBV5-4 combines with J gene TRBJ1-2; a weak D match, TRBD1 (5 bases). The ends were cut back, 5 bases at V and 4 bases at J, with 21 bases in the middle. This CDR3 has 16 residues. CDR1 and CDR2 (germline): SGHNT, YYREEE (reference sequence). The CDR3 spells CASRREGRAMVYGYTF. CDR3 in DNA: TGTGCCAGCAGAAGGGAGGGACGGGCAATGGTCTATGGCTACACCTTC.